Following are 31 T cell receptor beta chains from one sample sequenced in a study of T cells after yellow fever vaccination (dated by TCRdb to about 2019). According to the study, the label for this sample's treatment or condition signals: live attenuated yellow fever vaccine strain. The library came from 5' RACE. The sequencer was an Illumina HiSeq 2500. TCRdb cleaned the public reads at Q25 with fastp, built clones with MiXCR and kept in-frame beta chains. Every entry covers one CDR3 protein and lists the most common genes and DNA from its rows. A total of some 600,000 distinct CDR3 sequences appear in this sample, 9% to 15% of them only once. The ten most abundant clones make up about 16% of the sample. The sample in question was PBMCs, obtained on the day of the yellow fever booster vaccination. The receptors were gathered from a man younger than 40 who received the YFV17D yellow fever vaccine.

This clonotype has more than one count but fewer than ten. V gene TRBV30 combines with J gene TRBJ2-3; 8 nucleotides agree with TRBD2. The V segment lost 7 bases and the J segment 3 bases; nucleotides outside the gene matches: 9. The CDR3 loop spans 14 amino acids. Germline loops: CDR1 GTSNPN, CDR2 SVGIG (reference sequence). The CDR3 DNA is TGTGCCTTGGATCCGGGGGGGCGTACAGATACGCAGTATTTT. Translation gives CALDPGGRTDTQYF.

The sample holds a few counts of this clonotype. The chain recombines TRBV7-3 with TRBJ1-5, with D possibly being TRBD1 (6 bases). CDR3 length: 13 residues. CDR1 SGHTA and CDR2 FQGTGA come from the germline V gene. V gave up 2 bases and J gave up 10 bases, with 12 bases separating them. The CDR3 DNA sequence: TGTGCCAGCAGCTTAGAGGGGGGAGGTCCCCAGCATTTT. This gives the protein CASSLEGGGPQHF.

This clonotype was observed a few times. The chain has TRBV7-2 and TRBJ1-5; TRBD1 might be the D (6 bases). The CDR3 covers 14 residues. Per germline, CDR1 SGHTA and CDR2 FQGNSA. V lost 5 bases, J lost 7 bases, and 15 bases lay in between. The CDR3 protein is CASSVGGGRQPQHF. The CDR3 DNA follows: TGTGCCAGCAGCGTGGGGGGGGGCAGGCAGCCCCAGCATTTT.

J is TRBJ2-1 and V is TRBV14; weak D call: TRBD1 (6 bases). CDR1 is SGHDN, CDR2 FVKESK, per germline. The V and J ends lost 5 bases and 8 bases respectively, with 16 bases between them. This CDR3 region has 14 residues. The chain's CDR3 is CASSSGTWGHEQFF. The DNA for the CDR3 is TGTGCCAGCAGCTCAGGGACGTGGGGGCATGAGCAGTTCTTC.

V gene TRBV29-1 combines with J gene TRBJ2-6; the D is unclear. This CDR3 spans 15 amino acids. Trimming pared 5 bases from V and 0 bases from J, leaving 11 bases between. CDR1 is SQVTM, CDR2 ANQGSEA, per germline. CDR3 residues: CSVLWFDSGANVLTF. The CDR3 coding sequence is TGCAGCGTTCTGTGGTTTGACTCTGGGGCCAACGTCCTGACTTTC.

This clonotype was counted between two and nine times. The CDR3 is CASSLAGGRYEQFF. The CDR3 nucleotides are TGTGCCAGCAGCTTGGCGGGAGGGCGTTATGAGCAGTTCTTC. The chain uses TRBV7-2 and TRBJ2-1; 9 bases are a match to TRBD2. CDR3 length: 14 amino acids. Germline-derived CDR1 and CDR2 are SGHTA and FQGNSA. J lost 8 bases, V lost 3 bases, and 5 bases had no gene match.

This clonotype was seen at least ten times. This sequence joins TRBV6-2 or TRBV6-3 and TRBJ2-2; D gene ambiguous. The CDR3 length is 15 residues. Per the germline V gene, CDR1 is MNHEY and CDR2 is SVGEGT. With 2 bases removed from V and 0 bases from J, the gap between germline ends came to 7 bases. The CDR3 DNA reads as TGTGCCAGCAGTTACGTCAGCCCGAACACCGGGGAGCTGTTTTTT. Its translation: CASSYVSPNTGELFF.

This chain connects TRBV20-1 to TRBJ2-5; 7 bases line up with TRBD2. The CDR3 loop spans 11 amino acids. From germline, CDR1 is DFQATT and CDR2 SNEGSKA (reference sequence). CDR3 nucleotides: TGCACCCCGGGAGGATCAGAGACCCAGTACTTC. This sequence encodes CTPGGSETQYF.

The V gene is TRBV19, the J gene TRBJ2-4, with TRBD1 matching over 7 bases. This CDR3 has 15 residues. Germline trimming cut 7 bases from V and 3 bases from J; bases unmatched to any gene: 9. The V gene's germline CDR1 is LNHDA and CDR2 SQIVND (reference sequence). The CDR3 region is CASNRGSVGKNIQYF. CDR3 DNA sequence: TGTGCCAGTAACAGGGGTAGTGTCGGCAAAAACATTCAGTACTTC.

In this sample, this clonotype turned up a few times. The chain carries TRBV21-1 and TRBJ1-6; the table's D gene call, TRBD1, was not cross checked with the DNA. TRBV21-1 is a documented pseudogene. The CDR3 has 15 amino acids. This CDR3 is CASSKVGVYNSPLHF. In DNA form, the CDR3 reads TGTGCCAGCAGCAAAGTAGGGGTCTATAATTCACCCCTCCACTTT.

The CDR3 DNA follows: TGTGCCAGCTCACAAGGGACGGACGTACGTGAGACCCAGTACTTC. Protein: CASSQGTDVRETQYF. V usage is TRBV18 and J usage is TRBJ2-5; D could derive from TRBD1 or TRBD2 (5 bases each). Germline V gene sequence: CDR1 KGHSH, CDR2 LQKENI. This CDR3 has 15 residues. The germline V and J ends were trimmed by 4 bases and 5 bases, with 17 bases remaining between them.

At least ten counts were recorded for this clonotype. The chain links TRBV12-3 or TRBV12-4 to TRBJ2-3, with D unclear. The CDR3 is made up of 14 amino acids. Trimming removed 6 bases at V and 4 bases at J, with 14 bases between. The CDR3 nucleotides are TGTGCCAGCAGCATGACCGTATCCCCAGATACGCAGTATTTT. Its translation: CASSMTVSPDTQYF.

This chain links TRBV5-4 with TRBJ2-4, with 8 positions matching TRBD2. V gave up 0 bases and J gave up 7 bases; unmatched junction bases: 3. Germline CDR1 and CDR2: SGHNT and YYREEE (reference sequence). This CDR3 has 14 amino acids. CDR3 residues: CASSLAREGNIQYF. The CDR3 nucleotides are TGTGCCAGCAGCTTGGCACGGGAGGGGAACATTCAGTACTTC.

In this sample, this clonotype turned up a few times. CDR3 amino acids: CASSSPGQGGADYGYTF. In nucleotides, the CDR3 is TGTGCCAGCAGTTCCCCGGGACAAGGGGGCGCTGACTATGGCTACACCTTC. The chain links TRBV27 to TRBJ1-2, with 7 bases matching TRBD1. Germline V gene sequence: CDR1 MNHEY, CDR2 SMNVEV (reference sequence). V lost 4 bases, J lost 3 bases, and 14 bases stayed unmatched. CDR3 length equals 17 residues.

The CDR3 sequence: CATSRTTGTSGSHNEQFF. DNA of the CDR3: TGTGCCACCAGCAGAACAACCGGGACTAGCGGGTCCCACAATGAGCAGTTCTTC. V usage is TRBV15 and J usage is TRBJ2-1, with 12 bases identical to TRBD2. Trimming at V came to 2 bases and at J to 5 bases, leaving 10 bases not matched to a gene. Looked up from germline, CDR1 is LNHNV and CDR2 is YYDKDF (reference sequence). CDR3 length: 18 amino acids.

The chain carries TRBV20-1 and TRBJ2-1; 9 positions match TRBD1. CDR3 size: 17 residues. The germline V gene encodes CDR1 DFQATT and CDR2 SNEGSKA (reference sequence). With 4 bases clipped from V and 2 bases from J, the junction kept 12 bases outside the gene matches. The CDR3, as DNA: TGCAGTGCTACACCCGCCGTGGGACAGGGAACCTACAATGAGCAGTTCTTC. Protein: CSATPAVGQGTYNEQFF.

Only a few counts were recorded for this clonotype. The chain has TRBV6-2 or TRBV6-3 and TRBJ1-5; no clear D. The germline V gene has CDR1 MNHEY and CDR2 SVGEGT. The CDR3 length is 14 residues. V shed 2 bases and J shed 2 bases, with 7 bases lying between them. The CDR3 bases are TGTGCCAGCAGTTACGGGGTTGGCAATCAGCCCCAGCATTTT. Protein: CASSYGVGNQPQHF.

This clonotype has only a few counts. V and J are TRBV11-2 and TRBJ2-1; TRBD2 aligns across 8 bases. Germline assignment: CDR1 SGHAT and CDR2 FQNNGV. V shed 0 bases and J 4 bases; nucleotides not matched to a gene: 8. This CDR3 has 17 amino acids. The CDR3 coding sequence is TGTGCCAGCAGCTTAGAGGTGGGCGCTAGCGGGTACAATGAGCAGTTCTTC. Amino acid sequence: CASSLEVGASGYNEQFF.

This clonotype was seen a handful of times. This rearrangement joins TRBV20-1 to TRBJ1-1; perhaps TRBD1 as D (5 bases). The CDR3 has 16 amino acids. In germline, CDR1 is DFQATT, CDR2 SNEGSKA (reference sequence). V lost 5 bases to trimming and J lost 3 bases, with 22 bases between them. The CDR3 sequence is CSAQHRGLGEDTEAFF. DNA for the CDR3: TGCAGTGCTCAGCACCGGGGGTTGGGTGAGGACACTGAAGCTTTCTTT.

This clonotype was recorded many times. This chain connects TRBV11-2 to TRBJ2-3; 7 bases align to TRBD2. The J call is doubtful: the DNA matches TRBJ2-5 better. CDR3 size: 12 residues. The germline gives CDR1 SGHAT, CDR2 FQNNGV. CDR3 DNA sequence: TGTGCCAGCAGCCTACCGGGGGGGACCCAGTACTTC. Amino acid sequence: CASSLPGGTQYF.

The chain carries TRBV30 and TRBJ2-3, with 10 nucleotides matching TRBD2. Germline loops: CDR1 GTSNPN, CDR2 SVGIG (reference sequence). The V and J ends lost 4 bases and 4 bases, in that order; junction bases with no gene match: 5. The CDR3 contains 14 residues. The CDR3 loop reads CAWIKREGPDTQYF. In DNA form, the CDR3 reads TGTGCCTGGATCAAGCGGGAGGGCCCAGATACGCAGTATTTT.

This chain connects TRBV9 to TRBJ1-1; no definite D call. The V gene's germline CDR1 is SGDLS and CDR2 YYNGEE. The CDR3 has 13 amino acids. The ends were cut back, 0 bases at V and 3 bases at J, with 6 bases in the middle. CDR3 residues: CASSVGTDTEAFF. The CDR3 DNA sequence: TGTGCCAGCAGCGTAGGGACGGACACTGAAGCTTTCTTT.

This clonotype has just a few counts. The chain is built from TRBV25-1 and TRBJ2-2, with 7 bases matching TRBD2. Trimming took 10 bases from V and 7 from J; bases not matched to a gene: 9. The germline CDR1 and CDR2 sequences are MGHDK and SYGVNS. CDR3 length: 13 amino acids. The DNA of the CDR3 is TGTGCCACCCAGAGTGGGGGGGACGGGGAGCTGTTTTTT. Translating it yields CATQSGGDGELFF.

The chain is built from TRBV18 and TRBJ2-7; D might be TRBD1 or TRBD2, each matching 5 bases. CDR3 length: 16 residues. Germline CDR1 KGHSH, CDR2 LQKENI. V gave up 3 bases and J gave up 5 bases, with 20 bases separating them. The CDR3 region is CASSPVVGGNTDEQYF. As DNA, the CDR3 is TGTGCCAGCTCACCCGTTGTTGGGGGAAACACCGACGAGCAGTACTTC. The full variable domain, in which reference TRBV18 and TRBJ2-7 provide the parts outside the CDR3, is NAGVMQNPRHLVRRRGQEARLRCSPMKGHSHVYWYRQLPEEGLKFMVYLQKENIIDESGMPKERFSAEFPKEGPSILRIQQVVRGDSAAYFCASSPVVGGNTDEQYFGPGTRLTVT.

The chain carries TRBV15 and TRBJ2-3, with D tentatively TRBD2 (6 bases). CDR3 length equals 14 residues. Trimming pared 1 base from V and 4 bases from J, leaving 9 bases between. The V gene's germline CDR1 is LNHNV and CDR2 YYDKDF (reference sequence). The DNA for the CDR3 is TGTGCCACCAGCAGAGGGGGGGTGCCAGATACGCAGTATTTT. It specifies CATSRGGVPDTQYF.

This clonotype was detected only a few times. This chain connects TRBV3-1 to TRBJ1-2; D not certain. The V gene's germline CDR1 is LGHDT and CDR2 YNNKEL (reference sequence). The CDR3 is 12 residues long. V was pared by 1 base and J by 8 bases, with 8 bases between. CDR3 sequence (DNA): TGTGCCAGCAGCCAAGCAGAGCGGGGCTACACCTTC. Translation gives CASSQAERGYTF.

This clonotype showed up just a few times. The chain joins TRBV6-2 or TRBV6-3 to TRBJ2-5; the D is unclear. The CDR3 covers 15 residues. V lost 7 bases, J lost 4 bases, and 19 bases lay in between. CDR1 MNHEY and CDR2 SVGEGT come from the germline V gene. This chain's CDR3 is CASTPGRGVRETQYF. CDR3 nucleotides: TGTGCCAGCACCCCCGGACGAGGAGTCCGAGAGACCCAGTACTTC.

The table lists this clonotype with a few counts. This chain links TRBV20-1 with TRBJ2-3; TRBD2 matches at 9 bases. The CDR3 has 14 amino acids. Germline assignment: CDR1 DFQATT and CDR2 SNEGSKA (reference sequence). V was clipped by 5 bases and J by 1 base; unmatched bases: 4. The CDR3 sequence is CSAPLAGGTDTQYF. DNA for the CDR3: TGCAGTGCTCCACTAGCGGGCGGCACAGATACGCAGTATTTT.

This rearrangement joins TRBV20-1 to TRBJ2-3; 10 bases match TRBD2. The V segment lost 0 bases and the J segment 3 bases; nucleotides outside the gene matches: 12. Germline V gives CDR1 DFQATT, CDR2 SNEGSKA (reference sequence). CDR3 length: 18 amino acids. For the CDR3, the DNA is TGCAGTGCTAGAGATCAAGTCGCTAGCGGGAGTGGGACAGATACGCAGTATTTT. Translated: CSARDQVASGSGTDTQYF.

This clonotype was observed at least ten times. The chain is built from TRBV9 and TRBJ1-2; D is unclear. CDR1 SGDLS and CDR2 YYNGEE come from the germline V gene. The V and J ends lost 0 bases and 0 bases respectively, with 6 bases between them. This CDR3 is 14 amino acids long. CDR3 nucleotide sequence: TGTGCCAGCAGCGTAGGGGAAGCTAACTATGGCTACACCTTC. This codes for CASSVGEANYGYTF.

The CDR3 sequence is CASTKGRSYNEQFF. The CDR3 coding sequence is TGTGCCAGCACCAAGGGGAGGTCCTACAATGAGCAGTTCTTC. The chain combines TRBV6-1 with TRBJ2-1; possibly TRBD2 for D (6 bases). The CDR3 loop spans 14 amino acids. CDR1 is MNHNS and CDR2 is SASEGT in the germline V gene. Trimming removed 7 bases from V and 1 base from J, with 11 bases in between.